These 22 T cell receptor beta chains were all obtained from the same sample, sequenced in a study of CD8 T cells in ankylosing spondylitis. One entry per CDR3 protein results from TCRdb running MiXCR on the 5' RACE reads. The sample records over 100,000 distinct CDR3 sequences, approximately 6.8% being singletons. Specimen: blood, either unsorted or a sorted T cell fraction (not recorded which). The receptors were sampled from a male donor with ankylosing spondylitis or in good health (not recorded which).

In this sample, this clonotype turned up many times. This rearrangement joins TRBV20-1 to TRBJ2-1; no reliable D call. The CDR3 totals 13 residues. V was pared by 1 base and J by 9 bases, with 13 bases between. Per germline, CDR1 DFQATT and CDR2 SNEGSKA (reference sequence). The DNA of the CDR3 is TGCAGTGCTAGAGGCAGCCCTTTCGGTGAGCAGTTCTTC. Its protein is CSARGSPFGEQFF.

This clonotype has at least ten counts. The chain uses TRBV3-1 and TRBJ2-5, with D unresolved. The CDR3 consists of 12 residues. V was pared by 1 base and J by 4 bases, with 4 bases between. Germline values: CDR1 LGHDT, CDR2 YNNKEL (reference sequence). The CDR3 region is CASSQGTETQYF. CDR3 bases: TGTGCCAGCAGCCAAGGGACAGAGACCCAGTACTTC.

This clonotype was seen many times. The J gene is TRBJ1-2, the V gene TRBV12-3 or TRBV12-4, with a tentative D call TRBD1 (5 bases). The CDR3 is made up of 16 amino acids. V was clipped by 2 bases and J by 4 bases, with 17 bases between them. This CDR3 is CASSLKIGQGGYGYTF. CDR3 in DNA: TGTGCCAGCAGTTTAAAAATCGGTCAGGGAGGCTATGGCTACACCTTC.

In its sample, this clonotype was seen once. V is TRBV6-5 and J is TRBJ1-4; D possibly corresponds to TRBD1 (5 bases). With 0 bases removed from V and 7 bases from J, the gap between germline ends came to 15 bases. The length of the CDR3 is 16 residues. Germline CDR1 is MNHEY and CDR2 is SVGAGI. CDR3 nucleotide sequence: TGTGCCAGCAGTTACTCGGTAGGGGCGAGAAGTGAAAAACTGTTTTTT. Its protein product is CASSYSVGARSEKLFF.

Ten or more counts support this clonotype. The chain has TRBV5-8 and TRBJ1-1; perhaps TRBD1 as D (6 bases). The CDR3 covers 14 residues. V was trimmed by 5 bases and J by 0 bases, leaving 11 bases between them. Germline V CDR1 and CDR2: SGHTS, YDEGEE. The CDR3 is CASRWGQLNTEAFF. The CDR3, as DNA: TGTGCCAGCAGGTGGGGGCAGCTGAACACTGAAGCTTTCTTT.

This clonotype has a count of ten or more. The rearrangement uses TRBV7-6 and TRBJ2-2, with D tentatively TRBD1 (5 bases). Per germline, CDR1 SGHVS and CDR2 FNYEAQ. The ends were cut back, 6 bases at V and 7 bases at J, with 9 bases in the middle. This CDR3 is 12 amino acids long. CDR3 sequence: CASRSGFGELFF. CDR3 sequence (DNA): TGTGCCAGCAGATCAGGGTTCGGGGAGCTGTTTTTT.

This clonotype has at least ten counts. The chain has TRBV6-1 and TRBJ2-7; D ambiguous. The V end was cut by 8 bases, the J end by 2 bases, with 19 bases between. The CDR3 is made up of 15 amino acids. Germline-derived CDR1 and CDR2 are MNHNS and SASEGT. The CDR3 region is CASAEQALAAYEQYF. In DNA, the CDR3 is TGTGCCAGCGCAGAACAAGCGCTTGCCGCCTACGAGCAGTACTTC.

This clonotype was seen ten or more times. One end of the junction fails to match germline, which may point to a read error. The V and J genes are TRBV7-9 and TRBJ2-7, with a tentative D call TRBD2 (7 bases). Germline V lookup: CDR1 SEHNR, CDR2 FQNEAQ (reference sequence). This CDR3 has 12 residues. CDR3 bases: TGTGCCAGCAGCTTAGAGGGGGGGACTACCTTCTTC. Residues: CASSLEGGTTFF.

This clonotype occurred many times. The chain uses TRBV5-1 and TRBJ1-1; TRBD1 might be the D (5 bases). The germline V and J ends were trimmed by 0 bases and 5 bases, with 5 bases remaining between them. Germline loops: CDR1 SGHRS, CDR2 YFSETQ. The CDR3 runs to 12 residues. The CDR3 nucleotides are TGCGCCAGCAGCTTGGAGGGGACTGAAGCTTTCTTT. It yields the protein CASSLEGTEAFF. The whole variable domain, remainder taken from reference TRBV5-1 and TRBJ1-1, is KAGVTQTPRYLIKTRGQQVTLSCSPISGHRSVSWYQQTPGQGLQFLFEYFSETQRNKGNFPGRFSGRQFSNSRSEMNVSTLELGDSALYLCASSLEGTEAFFGQGTRLTVV.

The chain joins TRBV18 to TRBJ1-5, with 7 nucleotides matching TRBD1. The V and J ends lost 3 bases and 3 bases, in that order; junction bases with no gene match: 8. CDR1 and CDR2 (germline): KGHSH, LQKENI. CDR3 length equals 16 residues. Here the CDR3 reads CASSPLTGDDNQPQHF. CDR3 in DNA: TGTGCCAGCTCACCCCTTACAGGGGATGACAATCAGCCCCAGCATTTT.

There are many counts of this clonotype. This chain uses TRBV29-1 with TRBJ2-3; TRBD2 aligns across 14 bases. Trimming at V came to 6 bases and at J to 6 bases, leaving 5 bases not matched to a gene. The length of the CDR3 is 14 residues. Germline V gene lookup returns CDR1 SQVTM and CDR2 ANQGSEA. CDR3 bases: TGCAGCGTCGGGGGACTAGCGGGAGTGGATACGCAGTATTTT. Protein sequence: CSVGGLAGVDTQYF.

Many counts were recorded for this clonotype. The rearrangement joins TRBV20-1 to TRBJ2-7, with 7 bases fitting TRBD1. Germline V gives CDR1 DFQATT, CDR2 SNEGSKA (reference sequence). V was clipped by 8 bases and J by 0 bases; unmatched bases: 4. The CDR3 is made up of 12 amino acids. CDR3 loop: CSTDRSSYEQYF. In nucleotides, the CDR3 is TGCAGTACGGACAGGAGCTCCTACGAGCAGTACTTC.

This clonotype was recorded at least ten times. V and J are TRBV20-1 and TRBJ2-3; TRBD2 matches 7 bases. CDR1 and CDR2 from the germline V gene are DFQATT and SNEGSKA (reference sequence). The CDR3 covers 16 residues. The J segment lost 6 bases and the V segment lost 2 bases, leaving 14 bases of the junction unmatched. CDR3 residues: CSARPLAAPSQDTQYF. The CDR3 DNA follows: TGCAGTGCTAGACCCCTAGCGGCCCCCTCACAGGATACGCAGTATTTT.

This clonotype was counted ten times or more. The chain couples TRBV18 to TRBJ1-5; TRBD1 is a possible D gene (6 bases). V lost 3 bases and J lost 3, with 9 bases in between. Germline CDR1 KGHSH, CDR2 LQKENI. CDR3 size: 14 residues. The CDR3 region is CASSPRDTNQPQHF. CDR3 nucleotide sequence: TGTGCCAGCTCACCCCGGGACACCAATCAGCCCCAGCATTTT.

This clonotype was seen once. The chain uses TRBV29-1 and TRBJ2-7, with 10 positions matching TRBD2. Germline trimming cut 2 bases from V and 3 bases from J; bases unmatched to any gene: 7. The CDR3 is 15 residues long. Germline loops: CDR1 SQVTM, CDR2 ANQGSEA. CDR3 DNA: TGCAGCGTTGAAAGGTCGGCTAGCGGGGGCTACGAGCAGTACTTC. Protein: CSVERSASGGYEQYF.

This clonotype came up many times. The CDR3 spells CSASLAGGWYEQFF. The CDR3 coding sequence is TGCAGTGCATCACTAGCGGGGGGGTGGTATGAGCAGTTCTTC. The chain combines TRBV20-1 with TRBJ2-1; 13 bases fit TRBD2. Germline V gene lookup returns CDR1 DFQATT and CDR2 SNEGSKA (reference sequence). V lost 6 bases to trimming and J lost 8 bases; unmatched junction nucleotides: 7. The CDR3 has 14 amino acids.

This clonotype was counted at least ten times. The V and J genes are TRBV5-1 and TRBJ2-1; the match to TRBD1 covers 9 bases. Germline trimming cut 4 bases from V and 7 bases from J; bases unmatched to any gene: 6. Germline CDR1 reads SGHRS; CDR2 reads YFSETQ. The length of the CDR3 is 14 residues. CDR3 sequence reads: CASSKGQGYNEQFF. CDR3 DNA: TGCGCCAGCAGCAAGGGACAGGGTTATAATGAGCAGTTCTTC. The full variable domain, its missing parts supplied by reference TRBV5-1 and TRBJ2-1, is KAGVTQTPRYLIKTRGQQVTLSCSPISGHRSVSWYQQTPGQGLQFLFEYFSETQRNKGNFPGRFSGRQFSNSRSEMNVSTLELGDSALYLCASSKGQGYNEQFFGPGTRLTVL.

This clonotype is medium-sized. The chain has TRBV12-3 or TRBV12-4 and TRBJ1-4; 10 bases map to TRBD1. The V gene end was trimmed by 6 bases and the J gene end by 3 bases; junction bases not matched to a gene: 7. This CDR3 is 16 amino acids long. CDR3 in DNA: TGTGCCAGCAGAAACCGGGACAGGGGCCCTAATGAAAAACTGTTTTTT. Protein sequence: CASRNRDRGPNEKLFF.

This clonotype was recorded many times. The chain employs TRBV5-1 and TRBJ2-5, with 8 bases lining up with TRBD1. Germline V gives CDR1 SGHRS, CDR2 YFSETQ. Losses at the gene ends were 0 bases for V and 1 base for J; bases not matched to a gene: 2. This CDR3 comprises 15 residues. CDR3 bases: TGCGCCAGCAGCTTGGGGGGGACAGGCCAAGAGACCCAGTACTTC. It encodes CASSLGGTGQETQYF. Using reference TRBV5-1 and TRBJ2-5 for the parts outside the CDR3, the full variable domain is KAGVTQTPRYLIKTRGQQVTLSCSPISGHRSVSWYQQTPGQGLQFLFEYFSETQRNKGNFPGRFSGRQFSNSRSEMNVSTLELGDSALYLCASSLGGTGQETQYFGPGTRLLVL.

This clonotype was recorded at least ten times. CDR3 amino acids: CASSLMAEQETQYF. As DNA, the CDR3 is TGTGCCAGCAGCTTGATGGCAGAGCAAGAGACCCAGTACTTC. The chain employs TRBV7-9 and TRBJ2-5; D is unclear. The V and J ends lost 3 bases and 2 bases respectively, with 10 bases between them. The CDR3 consists of 14 residues. Germline V gene lookup returns CDR1 SEHNR and CDR2 FQNEAQ (reference sequence).

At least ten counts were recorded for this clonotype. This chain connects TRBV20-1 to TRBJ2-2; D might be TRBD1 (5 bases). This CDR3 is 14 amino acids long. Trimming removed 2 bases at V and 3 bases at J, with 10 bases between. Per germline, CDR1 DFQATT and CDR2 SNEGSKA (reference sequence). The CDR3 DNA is TGCAGTGCTAGAAGGGGCGCAGACACCGGGGAGCTGTTTTTT. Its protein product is CSARRGADTGELFF.

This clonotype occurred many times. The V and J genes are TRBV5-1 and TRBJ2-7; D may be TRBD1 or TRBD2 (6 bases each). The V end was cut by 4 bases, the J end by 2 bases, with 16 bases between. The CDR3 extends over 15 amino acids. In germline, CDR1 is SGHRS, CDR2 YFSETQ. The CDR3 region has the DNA TGCGCCAGCAGCCCAACGACTAGGGGGGCCTACGAGCAGTACTTC. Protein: CASSPTTRGAYEQYF.